This T cell receptor (beta chain) emerged from a study of cytomegalovirus exposure and HLA in healthy donors. The primer mix had 60 Vbeta and 13 Jbeta primers. The assay was immunoSEQ multiplex PCR, and TCRdb's table has in-frame clones only and misses some. The data contain 150,000 or so clones, 84% of them seen just once; the ten biggest clones take up about 0.39%. The CDR3 is 15 residues long. V dropped 3 bases and J dropped 13 bases, with 22 bases sitting between them. From germline, CDR1 is MNHEY and CDR2 SMNVEV (reference sequence). Sequenced material: PBMCs. This clonotype was sampled from a boy aged 2 to 10 in good health and CMV-seronegative. This chain connects TRBV27 to TRBJ2-1; maybe TRBD1 (5 bases). For the CDR3, the DNA is TGTGCCAGCAGTTTTGGTCCTTTTACCGACAGCCATCAGTTCTTC. Amino acids: CASSFGPFTDSHQFF.